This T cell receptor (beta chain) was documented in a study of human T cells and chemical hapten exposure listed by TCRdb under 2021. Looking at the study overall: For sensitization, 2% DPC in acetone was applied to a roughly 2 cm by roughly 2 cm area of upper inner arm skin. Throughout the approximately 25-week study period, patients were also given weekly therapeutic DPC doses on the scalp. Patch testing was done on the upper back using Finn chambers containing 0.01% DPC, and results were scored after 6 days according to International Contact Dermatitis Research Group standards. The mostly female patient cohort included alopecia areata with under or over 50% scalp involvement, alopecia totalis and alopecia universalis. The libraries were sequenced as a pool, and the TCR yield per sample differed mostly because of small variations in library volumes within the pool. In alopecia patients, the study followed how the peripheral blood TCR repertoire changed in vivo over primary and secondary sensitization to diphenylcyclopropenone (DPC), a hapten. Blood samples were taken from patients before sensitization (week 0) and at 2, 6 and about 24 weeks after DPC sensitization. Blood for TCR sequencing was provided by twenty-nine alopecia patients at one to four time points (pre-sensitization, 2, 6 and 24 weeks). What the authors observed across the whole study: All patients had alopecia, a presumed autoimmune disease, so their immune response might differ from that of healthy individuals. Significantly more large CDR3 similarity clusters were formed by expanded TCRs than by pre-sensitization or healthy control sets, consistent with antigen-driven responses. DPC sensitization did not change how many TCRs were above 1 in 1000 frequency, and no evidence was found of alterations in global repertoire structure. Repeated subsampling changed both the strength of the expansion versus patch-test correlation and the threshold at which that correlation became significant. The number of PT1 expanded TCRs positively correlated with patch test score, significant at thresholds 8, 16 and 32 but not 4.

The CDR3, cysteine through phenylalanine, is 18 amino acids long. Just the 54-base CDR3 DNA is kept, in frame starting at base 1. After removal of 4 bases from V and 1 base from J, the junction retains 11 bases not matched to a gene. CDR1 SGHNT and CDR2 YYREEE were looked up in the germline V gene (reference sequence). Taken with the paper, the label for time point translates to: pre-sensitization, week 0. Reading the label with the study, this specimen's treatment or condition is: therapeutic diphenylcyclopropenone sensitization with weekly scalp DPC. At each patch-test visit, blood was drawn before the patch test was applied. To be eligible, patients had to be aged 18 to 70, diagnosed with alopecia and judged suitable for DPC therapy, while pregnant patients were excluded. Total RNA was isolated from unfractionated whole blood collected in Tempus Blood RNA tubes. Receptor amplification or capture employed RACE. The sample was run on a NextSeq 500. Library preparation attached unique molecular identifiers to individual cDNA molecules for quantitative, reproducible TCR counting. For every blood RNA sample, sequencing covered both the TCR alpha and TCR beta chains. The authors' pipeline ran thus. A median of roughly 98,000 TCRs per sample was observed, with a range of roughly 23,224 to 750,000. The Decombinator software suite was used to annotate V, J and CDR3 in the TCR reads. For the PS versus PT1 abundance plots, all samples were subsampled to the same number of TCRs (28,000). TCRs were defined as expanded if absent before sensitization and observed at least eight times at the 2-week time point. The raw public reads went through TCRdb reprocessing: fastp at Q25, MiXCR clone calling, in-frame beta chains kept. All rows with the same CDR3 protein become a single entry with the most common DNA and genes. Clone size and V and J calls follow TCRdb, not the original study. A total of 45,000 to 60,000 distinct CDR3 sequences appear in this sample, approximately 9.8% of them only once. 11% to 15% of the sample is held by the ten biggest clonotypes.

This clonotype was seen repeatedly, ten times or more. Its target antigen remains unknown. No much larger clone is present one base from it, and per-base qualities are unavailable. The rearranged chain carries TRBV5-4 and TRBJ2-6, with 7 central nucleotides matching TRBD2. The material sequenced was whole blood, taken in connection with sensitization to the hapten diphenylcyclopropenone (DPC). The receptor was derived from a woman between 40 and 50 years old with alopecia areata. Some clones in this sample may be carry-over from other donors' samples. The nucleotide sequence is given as TGTGCCAGCAGCCCTGGCGGGGGACTCGGATCTGGGGCCAACGTCCTGACTTTC. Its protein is CASSPGGGLGSGANVLTF.